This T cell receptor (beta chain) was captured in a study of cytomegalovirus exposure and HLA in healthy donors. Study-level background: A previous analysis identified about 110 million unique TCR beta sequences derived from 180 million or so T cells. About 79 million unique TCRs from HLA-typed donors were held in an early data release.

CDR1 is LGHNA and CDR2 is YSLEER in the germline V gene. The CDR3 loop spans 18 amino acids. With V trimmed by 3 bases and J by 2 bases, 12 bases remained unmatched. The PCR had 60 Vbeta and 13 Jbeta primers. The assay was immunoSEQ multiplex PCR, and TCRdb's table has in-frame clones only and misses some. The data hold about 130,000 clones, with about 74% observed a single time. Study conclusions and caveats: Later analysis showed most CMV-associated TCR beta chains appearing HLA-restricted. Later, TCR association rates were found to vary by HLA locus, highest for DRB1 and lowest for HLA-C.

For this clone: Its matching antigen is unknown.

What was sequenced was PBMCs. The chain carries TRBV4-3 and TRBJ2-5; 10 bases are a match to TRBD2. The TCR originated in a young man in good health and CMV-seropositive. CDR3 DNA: TGCGCCAGCAGCCAGGCGGTTCTGGGACTAGCGATGCAAGAGACCCAGTACTTC. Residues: CASSQAVLGLAMQETQYF.